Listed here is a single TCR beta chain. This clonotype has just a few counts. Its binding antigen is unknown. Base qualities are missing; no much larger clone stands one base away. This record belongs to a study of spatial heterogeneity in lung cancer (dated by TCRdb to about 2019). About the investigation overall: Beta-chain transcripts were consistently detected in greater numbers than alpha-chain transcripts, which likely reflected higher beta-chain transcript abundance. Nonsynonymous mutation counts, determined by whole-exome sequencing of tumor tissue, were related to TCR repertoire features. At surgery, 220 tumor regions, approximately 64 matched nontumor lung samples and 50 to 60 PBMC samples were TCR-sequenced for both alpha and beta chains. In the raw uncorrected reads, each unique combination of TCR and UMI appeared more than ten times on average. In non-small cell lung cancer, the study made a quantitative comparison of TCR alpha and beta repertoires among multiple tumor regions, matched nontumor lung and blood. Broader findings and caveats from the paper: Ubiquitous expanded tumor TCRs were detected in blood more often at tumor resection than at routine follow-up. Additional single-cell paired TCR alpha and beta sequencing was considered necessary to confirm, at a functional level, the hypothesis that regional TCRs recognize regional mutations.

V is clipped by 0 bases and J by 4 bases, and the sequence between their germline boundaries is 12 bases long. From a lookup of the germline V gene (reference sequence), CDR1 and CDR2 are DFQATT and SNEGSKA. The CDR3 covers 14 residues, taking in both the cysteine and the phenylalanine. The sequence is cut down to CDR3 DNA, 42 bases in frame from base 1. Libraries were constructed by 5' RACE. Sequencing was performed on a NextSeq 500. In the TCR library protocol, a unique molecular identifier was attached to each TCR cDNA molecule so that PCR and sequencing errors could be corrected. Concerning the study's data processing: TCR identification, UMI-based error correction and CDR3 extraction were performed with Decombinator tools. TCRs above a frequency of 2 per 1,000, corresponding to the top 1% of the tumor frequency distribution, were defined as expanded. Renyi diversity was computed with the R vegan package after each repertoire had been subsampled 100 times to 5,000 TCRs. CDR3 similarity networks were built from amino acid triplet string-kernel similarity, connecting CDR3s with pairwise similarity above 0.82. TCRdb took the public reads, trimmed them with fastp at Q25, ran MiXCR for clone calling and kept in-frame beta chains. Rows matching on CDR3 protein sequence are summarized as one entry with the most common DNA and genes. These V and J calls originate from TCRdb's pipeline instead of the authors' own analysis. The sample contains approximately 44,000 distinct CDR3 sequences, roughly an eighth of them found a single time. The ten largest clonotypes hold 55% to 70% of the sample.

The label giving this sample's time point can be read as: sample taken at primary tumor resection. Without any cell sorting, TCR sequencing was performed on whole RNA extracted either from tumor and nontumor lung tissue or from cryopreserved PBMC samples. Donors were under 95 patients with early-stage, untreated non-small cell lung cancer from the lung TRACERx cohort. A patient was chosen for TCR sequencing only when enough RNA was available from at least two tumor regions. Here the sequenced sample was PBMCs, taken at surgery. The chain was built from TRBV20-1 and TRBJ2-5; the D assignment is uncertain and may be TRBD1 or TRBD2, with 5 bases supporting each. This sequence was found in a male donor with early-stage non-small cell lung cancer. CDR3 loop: CSARESGTVETQYF. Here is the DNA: TGCAGTGCTAGAGAATCAGGGACCGTAGAGACCCAGTACTTC.